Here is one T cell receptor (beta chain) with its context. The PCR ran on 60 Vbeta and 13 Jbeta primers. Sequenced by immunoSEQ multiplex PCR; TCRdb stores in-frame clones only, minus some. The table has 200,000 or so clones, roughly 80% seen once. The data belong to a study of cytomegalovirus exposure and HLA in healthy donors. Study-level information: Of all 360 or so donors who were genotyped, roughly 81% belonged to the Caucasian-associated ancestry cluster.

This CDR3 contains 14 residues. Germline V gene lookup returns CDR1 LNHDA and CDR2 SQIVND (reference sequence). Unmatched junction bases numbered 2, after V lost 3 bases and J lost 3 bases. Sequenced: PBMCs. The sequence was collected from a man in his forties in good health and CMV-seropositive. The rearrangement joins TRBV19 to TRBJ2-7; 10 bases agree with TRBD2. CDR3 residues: CASSITSGVYEQYF. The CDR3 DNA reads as TGTGCCAGTAGTATTACTAGCGGGGTCTACGAGCAGTACTTC.